These 23 T cell receptor beta chains came from one sample sequenced in a study of regulatory T cells in long-lasting Graves disease. To make TCR beta libraries, researchers used iRepertoire HTBI primers and Arm-PCR of CDR3 regions. TCRdb ran MiXCR on the multiplex PCR reads and lists one entry per CDR3 protein. The table lists around 400,000 distinct CDR3 sequences, about an eighth of them singletons, with approximately 17% in the top ten. Time point specified: newly diagnosed GD, antithyroid drugs for less than 3 months. RNA extracted from PBMCs served as the sequencing template. Separately, the same data were catalogued under a study of T cells in Graves' hyperthyroidism and ophthalmopathy.

Sequences were derived from peripheral blood mononuclear cells (PBMCs), sampled at new diagnosis, from a patient treated with antithyroid drugs. These receptors originate from a young woman with Graves disease.

This clonotype was counted ten times or more. The rearrangement joins TRBV7-9 to TRBJ2-1, with D uncertain. V was cut by 3 bases and J by 9 bases, with 9 bases left in between. The germline gives CDR1 SEHNR, CDR2 FQNEAQ (reference sequence). The CDR3 extends over 12 amino acids. CDR3: CASSFRVGEQFF. CDR3 DNA sequence: TGTGCCAGCAGCTTTCGTGTCGGTGAGCAGTTCTTC.

Worth noting for this clonotype: Given a much more abundant clone one base away, this may be a read error. The rearrangement links TRBV7-9 to TRBJ2-1, with 10 bases fitting TRBD1. Germline CDR1 and CDR2: SEHNR and FQNEAQ (reference sequence). V lost 4 bases to trimming and J lost 6 bases; unmatched junction nucleotides: 6. This CDR3 region has 15 residues. Here the CDR3 reads CASSYGTGACNEQFF. The DNA of the CDR3 is TGTGCCAGCAGCTACGGGACAGGGGCCTGCAATGAGCAGTTCTTC.

This clonotype was seen only a few times. The chain joins TRBV24-1 to TRBJ2-1, with 9 bases matching TRBD2. The germline V gene has CDR1 KGHDR and CDR2 SFDVKD. The CDR3 runs to 14 residues. V was clipped by 4 bases and J by 4 bases; unmatched bases: 1. The CDR3 DNA sequence: TGTGCCACCAGTGAAAGCGGGGGGTACAATGAGCAGTTCTTC. Its protein is CATSESGGYNEQFF.

This clonotype was counted a few times. This chain connects TRBV10-3 to TRBJ2-7; D unresolved. CDR1 is ENHRY and CDR2 is SYGVKD in the germline V gene. The V gene lost 4 bases and the J gene lost 4 bases, with 20 bases spanning the gap. CDR3 length: 16 residues. CDR3 sequence reads: CAISGVDSRVLYEQYV. The CDR3, as DNA: TGTGCCATCAGTGGAGTTGATTCCCGCGTATTGTACGAGCAGTACGTC.

This clonotype was picked up many times. This chain links TRBV20-1 with TRBJ1-2; tentatively, D is TRBD1 (6 bases). The germline V gene has CDR1 DFQATT and CDR2 SNEGSKA (reference sequence). V was clipped by 0 bases and J by 2 bases, with 16 bases between them. The CDR3 extends over 16 amino acids. CDR3: CSARDTPPQGNYGYTF. Here the CDR3 DNA reads TGCAGTGCTAGAGATACCCCCCCTCAGGGGAACTATGGCTACACCTTC.

This sequence joins TRBV20-1 and TRBJ2-1, with 11 bases lining up with TRBD2. Germline V gene sequence: CDR1 DFQATT, CDR2 SNEGSKA (reference sequence). Unmatched junction bases numbered 5, after V lost 5 bases and J lost 5 bases. This CDR3 is 14 amino acids long. The CDR3 reads CSALTSGADNEQFF. CDR3 DNA: TGCAGTGCTTTGACTAGCGGGGCTGACAATGAGCAGTTCTTC.

This clonotype appeared many times. The V and J genes are TRBV7-9 and TRBJ1-2; D is unresolved. The CDR3 runs to 11 residues. Germline assignment: CDR1 SEHNR and CDR2 FQNEAQ (reference sequence). Here the CDR3 reads CAEEVNYGYTF. CDR3 bases: TGTGCGGAGGAGGTAAACTATGGCTACACCTTC.

Turning to this clonotype: A much larger clone differs from this one at a single base, so this may be a read error. The V call is TRBV7-2, the J call TRBJ1-2, with 9 bases fitting TRBD1. This CDR3 spans 15 amino acids. V trimming: 9 bases; J trimming: 10 bases; junction bases outside the gene matches: 18. Germline V gene sequence: CDR1 SGHTA, CDR2 FQGNSA. The CDR3 loop reads CARSPSGTGTDAYTF. The CDR3 coding sequence is TGTGCCAGGAGCCCTTCGGGGACAGGGACGGATGCCTACACCTTC.

The table lists this clonotype with many counts. The J gene is TRBJ2-1, the V gene TRBV15; the D gene is possibly TRBD2 (6 bases). V lost 5 bases, J lost 0 bases, and 17 bases lay in between. Germline CDR1 LNHNV, CDR2 YYDKDF (reference sequence). The CDR3 spans 17 residues. The CDR3 sequence is CATSSLPGEVSYNEQFF. Written as DNA, the CDR3 is TGTGCCACCAGCTCCCTCCCCGGGGAGGTCTCCTACAATGAGCAGTTCTTC.

At least ten counts were recorded for this clonotype. This chain joins TRBV20-1 and TRBJ2-2; 8 bases are a match to TRBD2. The V gene end was trimmed by 0 bases and the J gene end by 2 bases; junction bases not matched to a gene: 11. Per germline, CDR1 DFQATT and CDR2 SNEGSKA (reference sequence). The CDR3 has 18 amino acids. The CDR3: CSARDPLSAGVNTGELFF. The CDR3 coding sequence is TGCAGTGCTAGAGATCCTCTCTCAGCGGGAGTCAACACCGGGGAGCTGTTTTTT.

Worth noting for this clonotype: The junction differs from germline at one of its ends, possibly a read error. V is TRBV5-8 and J is TRBJ2-1; 15 nucleotides match TRBD2. The CDR3 runs to 18 residues. From germline, CDR1 is SGHTS and CDR2 YDEGEE. The CDR3, as DNA: TGTGCCAGCAGCTTGGGTCCCACGGGACTAGCGGGAGGCAATGAGCAGTCCTTC. Its translation: CASSLGPTGLAGGNEQSF.

This sequence joins TRBV12-3 or TRBV12-4 and TRBJ2-6, with D hard to call. V gave up 3 bases and J gave up 4 bases, with 13 bases separating them. This CDR3 comprises 16 residues. CDR3 sequence reads: CASSFTVHDGANVLTF. The CDR3 nucleotides are TGTGCCAGCAGTTTTACGGTCCACGACGGGGCCAACGTCCTGACTTTC.

The chain joins TRBV7-8 to TRBJ2-1, with TRBD2 matching over 12 bases. Germline CDR1 SGHVS, CDR2 FQNEAQ. The trim removed 5 bases at V and 4 bases at J, leaving 12 bases unmatched. CDR3 length equals 18 residues. The CDR3 nucleotides are TGTGCCAGCAGCCGCCTAGCGGGAGGGCCGCTTATTTACAATGAGCAGTTCTTC. Encoded protein: CASSRLAGGPLIYNEQFF.

This clonotype was counted many times. The chain is built from TRBV5-1 and TRBJ1-1, with D unresolved. This CDR3 region has 16 residues. V dropped 4 bases and J dropped 0 bases, with 16 bases sitting between them. The germline gives CDR1 SGHRS, CDR2 YFSETQ. The CDR3 nucleotides are TGCGCCAGCAGCCCCAAGCCGGGCCCCATGAACACTGAAGCTTTCTTT. It encodes CASSPKPGPMNTEAFF.

This clonotype occurred many times. The V call is TRBV7-2, the J call TRBJ2-3, with 7 bases lining up with TRBD2. The ends lost 5 bases at V and 0 bases at J; junction bases unmatched: 8. Germline assignment: CDR1 SGHTA and CDR2 FQGNSA. This CDR3 has 16 amino acids. The CDR3 nucleotides read TGTGCCAGCAGCCAATGGGCGGGAGCTAGCACAGATACGCAGTATTTT. Protein product: CASSQWAGASTDTQYF.

The table lists this clonotype with many counts. This chain joins TRBV30 and TRBJ1-1; TRBD1 might be the D (6 bases). Germline CDR1 reads GTSNPN; CDR2 reads SVGIG (reference sequence). Trimming removed 5 bases at V and 1 base at J, with 14 bases between. The CDR3 spans 14 residues. CDR3 nucleotides: TGTGCCTGGGAAGAAGGACAGCAGAACACTGAAGCTTTCTTT. It yields the protein CAWEEGQQNTEAFF. The full variable domain, in which reference TRBV30 and TRBJ1-1 provide the parts outside the CDR3, is SQTIHQWPATLVQPVGSPLSLECTVEGTSNPNLYWYRQAAGRGLQLLFYSVGIGQISSEVPQNLSASRPQDRQFILSSKKLLLSDSGFYLCAWEEGQQNTEAFFGQGTRLTVV.

This clonotype showed up just a few times. The chain uses TRBV20-1 and TRBJ1-2; D unclear. Trimming pared 6 bases from V and 6 bases from J, leaving 17 bases between. The CDR3 extends over 13 amino acids. CDR1 DFQATT and CDR2 SNEGSKA come from the germline V gene (reference sequence). The CDR3 spells CSALRPQTNGYTF. The DNA of the CDR3 is TGCAGTGCGCTCAGACCCCAAACAAATGGCTACACCTTC.

This clonotype showed up just a few times. The chain links TRBV7-8 to TRBJ2-2; D is ambiguous. Germline CDR1 is SGHVS and CDR2 is FQNEAQ. V lost 1 base and J 5 bases, leaving 8 bases between the germline ends. This CDR3 spans 14 amino acids. CDR3 in DNA: TGTGCCAGCAGCTTAGTAACCGGGACCGGGGAGCTGTTTTTT. Protein product: CASSLVTGTGELFF. The full variable domain, completed using reference TRBV7-8 and TRBJ2-2, is GAGVSQSPRYKVAKRGQDVALRCDPISGHVSLFWYQQALGQGPEFLTYFQNEAQLDKSGLPSDRFFAERPEGSVSTLKIQRTQQEDSAVYLCASSLVTGTGELFFGEGSRLTVL.

A remark on this clonotype: A read error is possible here, since a much larger clone lies one base away. The CDR3 protein is CATSESAGHEQFF. In DNA form, the CDR3 reads TGTGCCACCAGTGAGTCGGCAGGGCATGAGCAGTTCTTC. The V and J genes are TRBV24-1 and TRBJ2-1, with D possibly TRBD1 on 5 matching bases. Germline lookup yields CDR1 KGHDR and CDR2 SFDVKD. V was shortened by 4 bases and J by 8 bases, with 11 bases between the two germline ends. The CDR3 runs 13 residues.

This clonotype was detected many times. The J gene is TRBJ2-7, the V gene TRBV7-9; possibly TRBD2 for D (6 bases). V was trimmed by 10 bases and J by 0 bases, leaving 19 bases between them. This CDR3 is built from 15 residues. Germline-derived CDR1 and CDR2 are SEHNR and FQNEAQ (reference sequence). The CDR3: CATGGSAPLSYEQYF. CDR3 DNA sequence: TGTGCCACCGGGGGTAGCGCACCGCTCTCCTACGAGCAGTACTTC.

This clonotype was counted many times. The chain links TRBV29-1 to TRBJ2-7, with unresolved D. Germline loops: CDR1 SQVTM, CDR2 ANQGSEA. This CDR3 spans 12 amino acids. Trimming removed 3 bases at V and 4 bases at J, with 10 bases between. CDR3 DNA sequence: TGCAGCGTTGAGTCAGCTAATTACGAGCAGTACTTC. Encoded protein: CSVESANYEQYF.

In this sample, this clonotype turned up many times. The chain is built from TRBV7-8 and TRBJ2-3, with 13 positions matching TRBD2. J gave up 5 bases and V 5 bases, and 7 bases lay outside the gene matches. This CDR3 has 16 amino acids. The germline CDR1 and CDR2 sequences are SGHVS and FQNEAQ. The CDR3 DNA reads TGTGCCAGCAGCCTCCGACTAGCGGGGGGAATAGATACGCAGTATTTT. The encoded protein is CASSLRLAGGIDTQYF.

The sample holds many counts of this clonotype. This chain uses TRBV2 with TRBJ1-2; D is unclear. The CDR3 is 13 residues long. Trimming left V 5 bases short and J 11 bases short, with 18 bases between. The germline CDR1 and CDR2 sequences are SNHLY and FYNNEI. The CDR3 DNA is TGTGCCAGCAGTACAGAATCCGGGCTGGGTTACACCTTC. Translating it yields CASSTESGLGYTF.